These 11 T cell receptor beta chains were all obtained from the same sample, sequenced in a study of technical replicates of blood from four donors. Measured with immunoSEQ multiplex PCR; TCRdb has only the in-frame clones, and not every one. The table includes tens of thousands of clones, just under 95% detected once. Sequenced: T cells isolated from PBMCs. The receptors were sampled from a human donor in good health.

The chain uses TRBV29-1 and TRBJ1-2; D is possibly TRBD1 (5 bases). This CDR3 has 12 amino acids. Trimming took 7 bases from V and 5 from J, leaving 14 bases between them. Per germline, CDR1 SQVTM and CDR2 ANQGSEA. This CDR3 reads CSGGGDQYGYTF. In DNA, the CDR3 is TGCAGCGGGGGAGGGGATCAGTATGGCTACACCTTC.

In DNA form, the CDR3 reads TGTGCCAGCAGTGCCGACTACACCGGGGAGCTGTTTTTT. Amino acid sequence: CASSADYTGELFF. The chain employs TRBV6-4 and TRBJ2-2; D uncertain. The CDR3 extends over 13 amino acids. Trimming stripped 4 bases from V and 3 bases from J, with 6 bases between. CDR1 and CDR2 from the germline V gene are MRHNA and SNTAGT.

This rearrangement joins TRBV6-5 to TRBJ2-1; 9 bases align to TRBD2. Trimming removed 0 bases from V and 0 bases from J; junction bases left unmatched: 0. The CDR3 length is 16 residues. Germline lookup yields CDR1 MNHEY and CDR2 SVGAGI. The CDR3 bases are TGTGCCAGCAGTTACTCGACTAGCGGCTCCTACAATGAGCAGTTCTTC. Encoded protein: CASSYSTSGSYNEQFF.

This clone was seen just once. CDR3 region: CASSVSGSLGADTQYF. The CDR3 DNA reads as TGTGCCAGCAGCGTAAGTGGGTCCCTAGGGGCAGATACGCAGTATTTT. This chain joins TRBV9 and TRBJ2-3, with a possible D match to TRBD1 (5 bases). Germline V gene sequence: CDR1 SGDLS, CDR2 YYNGEE. This CDR3 comprises 16 residues. V lost 1 base and J lost 4, with 16 bases in between.

The V gene is TRBV30, the J gene TRBJ1-1; D not certain. V lost 5 bases, J lost 6 bases, and 22 bases lay in between. This CDR3 has 15 amino acids. Germline V gene sequence: CDR1 GTSNPN, CDR2 SVGIG (reference sequence). The CDR3 bases are TGTGCCTGGCGAGTTTCTGACAAGCTTCAGGCTGAAGCTTTCTTT. Translated, it gives CAWRVSDKLQAEAFF.

The chain combines TRBV5-4 with TRBJ2-1; D is possibly TRBD2 (6 bases). Trimming pared 4 bases from V and 1 base from J, leaving 9 bases between. There are 14 residues in the CDR3. Germline V gene lookup returns CDR1 SGHNT and CDR2 YYREEE (reference sequence). CDR3 region: CASSGSGSYNEQFF. DNA for the CDR3: TGTGCCAGCAGCGGTAGCGGTTCCTACAATGAGCAGTTCTTC.

V and J are TRBV14 and TRBJ1-5; D uncertain. This CDR3 is 14 amino acids long. CDR1 is SGHDN and CDR2 is FVKESK in the germline V gene. V was clipped by 6 bases and J by 0 bases, with 9 bases between them. As DNA, the CDR3 is TGTGCCAGCAGACAAAGCGGTAGCAATCAGCCCCAGCATTTT. Residues: CASRQSGSNQPQHF.

The chain uses TRBV10-3 and TRBJ1-1; no clear D. From germline, CDR1 is ENHRY and CDR2 SYGVKD. Trimming cost V 10 bases and J 2 bases, with 5 bases left between them. The CDR3 length is 10 residues. This CDR3 reads CATKNTEAFF. The CDR3 DNA is TGTGCCACCAAAAACACTGAAGCTTTCTTT.

This chain joins TRBV13 and TRBJ2-7, with D tentatively TRBD2 (5 bases). Germline CDR1 is PRHDT and CDR2 is FYEKMQ (reference sequence). Trimming took 5 bases from V and 5 from J, leaving 13 bases between them. The CDR3 contains 13 residues. The CDR3 protein is CASSLALGDEQYF. The DNA of the CDR3 is TGTGCCAGCAGCCTAGCCCTCGGGGACGAGCAGTACTTC.

CDR3 protein: CASSLNRDREQYF. Written as DNA, the CDR3 is TGTGCCAGCAGCTTAAACAGGGACCGCGAGCAGTACTTC. The gene calls are TRBV7-7 and TRBJ2-7, with D perhaps TRBD1 (6 bases). The germline V gene has CDR1 SSHAT and CDR2 FNYEAQ (reference sequence). The CDR3 consists of 13 residues. The germline V and J ends were trimmed by 2 bases and 6 bases, with 11 bases remaining between them.

The J gene is TRBJ1-4, the V gene TRBV2; D is ambiguous. The CDR3 totals 14 residues. CDR1 SNHLY and CDR2 FYNNEI come from the germline V gene. The V end was cut by 2 bases, the J end by 4 bases, with 8 bases between. The DNA for the CDR3 is TGTGCCAGCAGTGAAACCCGAGTTAATGAAAAACTGTTTTTT. Protein product: CASSETRVNEKLFF.